This T cell receptor (beta chain) emerged from a study of blood T cell repertoires in COVID-19. CDR3 length equals 15 residues. Deletions cut 1 base from V and 14 bases from J, with 18 bases between. The germline V gene encodes CDR1 SNHLY and CDR2 FYNNEI. Per the authors' pipeline: Counts of nucleated cells, estimated from reference gene primer amplification, were obtained. Using immunoSEQ multiplex PCR, the repertoire was profiled, and TCRdb retains in-frame clones only, with some absent. D and trimming were read from the DNA, whereas the V and J calls and clone size are those reported in that table. The sample has a few hundred thousand clones, roughly 89% seen once.

The material sequenced was PBMCs or T cells enriched from blood (not recorded which). The receptor was isolated from a woman in her twenties or thirties who had recovered from COVID-19. The V gene is TRBV2, the J gene TRBJ1-6; the D gene is possibly TRBD1 (6 bases). This chain's CDR3 is CASSEDGQPLMTLHF. The CDR3 DNA reads as TGTGCCAGCAGTGAAGACGGACAGCCTCTTATGACCCTCCACTTT.